This entry lists 5 T cell receptor beta chains sequenced from one sample in a study of cytomegalovirus exposure and HLA in healthy donors. TCRdb's table, derived via immunoSEQ multiplex PCR, lists solely in-frame clones and lacks some. The repertoire consists of about 110,000 clones, with almost 90% occurring once and the leading ten covering about 2%. The source material was PBMCs. These receptor sequences come from a woman aged 18-29 years in good health and CMV-seronegative.

This chain connects TRBV5-6 to TRBJ1-1; 11 bases map to TRBD1. Germline V CDR1 and CDR2: SGHDT, YYEEEE. The V and J ends lost 4 bases and 5 bases, in that order; junction bases with no gene match: 7. The CDR3 is made up of 15 amino acids. CDR3: CASSNRGQGGTEAFF. CDR3 nucleotide sequence: TGTGCCAGCAGCAACAGGGGACAGGGGGGGACTGAAGCTTTCTTT.

The chain carries TRBV5-1 and TRBJ2-3, with 7 bases that match TRBD2. Germline V gives CDR1 SGHRS, CDR2 YFSETQ. Trimming took 6 bases from V and 2 from J; bases not matched to a gene: 6. The CDR3 consists of 14 residues. CDR3 nucleotide sequence: TGCGCCAGCACAGCGGGAATACTCACAGATACGCAGTATTTT. As protein: CASTAGILTDTQYF.

The CDR3 loop is CASSQSTGVLEKLFF. The CDR3, as DNA: TGCGCCAGCAGCCAATCGACAGGGGTTCTTGAAAAACTGTTTTTT. The chain recombines TRBV4-3 with TRBJ1-4; 8 bases align to TRBD1. Unmatched junction bases numbered 6, after V lost 2 bases and J lost 7 bases. Germline values: CDR1 LGHNA, CDR2 YSLEER. The length of the CDR3 is 15 residues.

The chain couples TRBV23-1 to TRBJ1-5, with D tentatively TRBD1 (6 bases). TRBV23-1 is an ORF, with its function uncertain. Trimming stripped 3 bases from V and 0 bases from J, with 18 bases between. The CDR3 is made up of 18 amino acids. CDR3 residues: CASSHGTQEPYSNQPQHF. CDR3 sequence (DNA): TGCGCCAGCAGTCACGGGACACAGGAACCTTATAGCAATCAGCCCCAGCATTTT.

The chain is built from TRBV5-1 and TRBJ2-7, with D hard to call. The CDR3 has 13 amino acids. Germline V gene sequence: CDR1 SGHRS, CDR2 YFSETQ. The V gene lost 0 bases and the J gene lost 6 bases, with 10 bases spanning the gap. CDR3 protein: CASSLAYAGEQYF. The CDR3 bases are TGCGCCAGCAGCTTGGCCTATGCAGGCGAGCAGTACTTC. Full variable domain (outside the CDR3, taken from reference TRBV5-1 and TRBJ2-7): KAGVTQTPRYLIKTRGQQVTLSCSPISGHRSVSWYQQTPGQGLQFLFEYFSETQRNKGNFPGRFSGRQFSNSRSEMNVSTLELGDSALYLCASSLAYAGEQYFGPGTRLTVT.